This TCR beta chain was found in a study of blood T cell repertoires in COVID-19. In the study overall: T cells, B-cell-depleted T cells, or PBMCs provided the cDNA or gDNA that served as material.

This clone was counted only a few times. Germline-derived CDR1 and CDR2 are MNHEY and SVGAGI. The CDR3 is made up of 13 amino acids. V lost 2 bases to trimming and J lost 5 bases, with 9 bases between them. How the authors handled the data: Scientists estimated how many nucleated cells there were by amplifying reference gene primers. Clones were read by immunoSEQ multiplex PCR, and TCRdb kept only the in-frame ones, dropping some. V and J calls plus clone size are reproduced from that table; the DNA served to infer D and trimming. The table has approximately 71,000 clones, about 86% seen once; the top ten hold 4.1%.

The receptor's source is a man in his fifties with acute or convalescent COVID-19. The gene calls are TRBV6-5 and TRBJ2-5; D not certain. The sample consisted of peripheral blood. CDR3 in amino acids: CASSYVGLETQYF. Here the CDR3 DNA reads TGTGCCAGCAGTTACGTCGGTTTGGAGACCCAGTACTTC.